This T cell receptor (beta chain) was obtained from a study of beta chain features in type 1 diabetes. Study-wide results and limits: All four CD4+ subsets from Type 1 diabetes patients carried moderately but significantly shorter TCRB CDR3s.

The whole isolated RNA underwent reverse transcription, so sequencing captured expressed TCRB transcripts. This table comes from immunoSEQ multiplex PCR, and its TCRdb copy is limited to in-frame clones, with some not included. The repertoire has roughly 240,000 clones, 24% of them found once; the top ten carry 0.012%. The table lists this clone with a few counts. The antigen is unknown. The sequencing sample was made of naive CD4+ T cells from blood. The sequence derives from a woman aged 25 to 45 with type 1 diabetes.

The CDR3: CASRVWQGIYNEQFF. CDR3 sequence (DNA): TGTGCCAGCAGGGTCTGGCAGGGGATCTACAATGAGCAGTTCTTC. The chain uses TRBV5-4 and TRBJ2-1; D might be TRBD1 (6 bases). The V end lost 5 bases, the J end lost 3 bases, and 15 bases lay between the germline ends. Germline V CDR1 and CDR2: SGHNT, YYREEE (reference sequence). The CDR3 extends over 15 amino acids.